One T cell receptor beta chain is described in this entry. No antigen is known for it. The germline gene is not matched at one end of the junction; a read error may be the cause. All gene names here are mouse names. The CDR3 goes on 4 residues after the read ends, and that part is filled in from the germline J gene. The CDR3 runs 13 residues. Germline V lookup: CDR1 NNHNN, CDR2 SYGAGS (reference sequence). Investigators isolated RNA and reverse transcribed it into cDNA to act as the sequencing template. This table comes from immunoSEQ multiplex PCR, and its TCRdb copy is limited to in-frame clones, with some not included. The repertoire consists of around 110,000 clones, none detected only once. The source of the sample is a study of CD8+ T cells in alopecia areata. Study context: C3H/HeJ donors with spontaneous alopecia, about 6-12 months old, supplied skin grafts to roughly 7-11-week-old female C3H/HeJ mice. Study-level points and caveats: Normal scalp showed lower clonality than lesional scalp, especially alopecia totalis/universalis. Normal-skin resident alphabeta T cells also appear among scalp sample sequences. Researchers reported that TCR sharing among patients proved less clear than in mice, possibly HLA-linked.

The source is a C3H/HeJ mouse with alopecia areata. MHC haplotype of the strain: H2-k. Sequenced input: lesional skin. The rearrangement uses TRBV13-2 and TRBJ2-1, with 11 nucleotides matching TRBD2. The CDR3 reads CASGTGGAAEQFF. Partial CDR3 DNA: TGTGCTAGCGGAACTGGGGGGGCGGCT.